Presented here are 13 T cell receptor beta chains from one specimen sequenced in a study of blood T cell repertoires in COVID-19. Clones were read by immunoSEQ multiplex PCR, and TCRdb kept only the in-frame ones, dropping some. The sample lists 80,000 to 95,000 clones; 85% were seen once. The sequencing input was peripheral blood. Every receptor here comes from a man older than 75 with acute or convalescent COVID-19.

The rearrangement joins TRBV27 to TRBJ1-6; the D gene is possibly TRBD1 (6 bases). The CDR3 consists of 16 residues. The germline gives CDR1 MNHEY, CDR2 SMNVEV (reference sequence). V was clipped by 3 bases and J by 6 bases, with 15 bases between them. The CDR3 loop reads CASSLFSSRGNSPLHF. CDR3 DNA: TGTGCCAGCAGTTTGTTCTCCAGCAGGGGTAATTCACCCCTCCACTTT.

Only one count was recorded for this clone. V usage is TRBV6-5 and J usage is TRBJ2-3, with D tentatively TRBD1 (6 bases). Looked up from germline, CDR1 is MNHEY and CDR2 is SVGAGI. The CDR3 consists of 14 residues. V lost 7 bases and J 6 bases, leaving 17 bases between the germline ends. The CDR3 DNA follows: TGTGCCAGCATCCAACAGGGCCCTATGGATACGCAGTATTTT. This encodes CASIQQGPMDTQYF.

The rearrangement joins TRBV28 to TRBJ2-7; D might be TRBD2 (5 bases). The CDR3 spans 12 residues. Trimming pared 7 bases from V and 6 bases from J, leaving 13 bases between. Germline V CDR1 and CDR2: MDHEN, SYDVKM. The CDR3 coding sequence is TGTGCCAGCATCGGGGTATTGAGCGAGCAGTACTTC. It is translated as CASIGVLSEQYF.

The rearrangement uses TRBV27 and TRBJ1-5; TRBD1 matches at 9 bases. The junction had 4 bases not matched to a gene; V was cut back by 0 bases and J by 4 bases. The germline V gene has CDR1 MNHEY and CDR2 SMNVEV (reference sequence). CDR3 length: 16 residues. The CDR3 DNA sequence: TGTGCCAGCAGTTTATCCGACAGGGGGGGAAATCAGCCCCAGCATTTT. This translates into CASSLSDRGGNQPQHF.

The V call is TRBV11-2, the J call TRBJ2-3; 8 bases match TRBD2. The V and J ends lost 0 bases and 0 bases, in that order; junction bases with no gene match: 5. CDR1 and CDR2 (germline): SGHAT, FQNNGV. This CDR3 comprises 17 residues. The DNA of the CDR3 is TGTGCCAGCAGCTTAGAGGGCGGGAGGAGCAGCACAGATACGCAGTATTTT. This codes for CASSLEGGRSSTDTQYF. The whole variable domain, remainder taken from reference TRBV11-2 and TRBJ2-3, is EAGVAQSPRYKIIEKRQSVAFWCNPISGHATLYWYQQILGQGPKLLIQFQNNGVVDDSQLPKDRFSAERLKGVDSTLKIQPAKLEDSAVYLCASSLEGGRSSTDTQYFGPGTRLTVL.

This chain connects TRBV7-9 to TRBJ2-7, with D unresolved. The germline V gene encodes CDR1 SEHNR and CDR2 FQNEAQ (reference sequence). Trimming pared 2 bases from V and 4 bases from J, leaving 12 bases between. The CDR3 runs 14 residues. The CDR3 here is CASSLLGSTYEQYF. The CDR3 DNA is TGTGCCAGCAGCTTATTGGGCTCGACGTACGAGCAGTACTTC.

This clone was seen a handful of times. DNA of the CDR3: TGTGCCAGCAGCCTCAACGGGATGCGTCCTACAGATACGCAGTATTTT. As protein: CASSLNGMRPTDTQYF. The chain carries TRBV7-3 and TRBJ2-3; perhaps TRBD2 as D (5 bases). The CDR3 is made up of 16 amino acids. Germline V CDR1 and CDR2: SGHTA, FQGTGA. V dropped 5 bases and J dropped 3 bases, with 18 bases sitting between them.

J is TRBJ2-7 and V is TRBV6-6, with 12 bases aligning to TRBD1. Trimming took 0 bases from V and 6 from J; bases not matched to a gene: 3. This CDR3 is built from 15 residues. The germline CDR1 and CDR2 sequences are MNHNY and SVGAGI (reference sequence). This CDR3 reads CASSYSRDRGREQYF. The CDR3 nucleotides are TGTGCCAGCAGTTACTCCCGGGACAGGGGGCGCGAGCAGTACTTC.

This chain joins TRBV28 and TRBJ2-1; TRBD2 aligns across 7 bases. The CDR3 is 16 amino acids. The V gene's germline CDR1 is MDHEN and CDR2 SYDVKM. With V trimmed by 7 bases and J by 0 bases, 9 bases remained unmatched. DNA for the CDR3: TGTGCCAGCATCCGGTACGGGGGGTCCTCCTACAATGAGCAGTTCTTC. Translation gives CASIRYGGSSYNEQFF. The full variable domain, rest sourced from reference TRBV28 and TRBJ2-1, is DVKVTQSSRYLVKRTGEKVFLECVQDMDHENMFWYRQDPGLGLRLIYFSYDVKMKEKGDIPEGYSVSREKKERFSLILESASTNQTSMYLCASIRYGGSSYNEQFFGPGTRLTVL.

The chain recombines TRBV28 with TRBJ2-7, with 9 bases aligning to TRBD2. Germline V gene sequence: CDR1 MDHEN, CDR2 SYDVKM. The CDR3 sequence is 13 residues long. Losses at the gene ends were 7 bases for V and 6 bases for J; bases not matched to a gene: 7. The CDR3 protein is CASTIAGVGEQYF. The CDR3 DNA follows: TGTGCCAGCACCATAGCGGGAGTAGGCGAGCAGTACTTC. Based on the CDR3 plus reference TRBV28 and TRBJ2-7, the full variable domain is DVKVTQSSRYLVKRTGEKVFLECVQDMDHENMFWYRQDPGLGLRLIYFSYDVKMKEKGDIPEGYSVSREKKERFSLILESASTNQTSMYLCASTIAGVGEQYFGPGTRLTVT.

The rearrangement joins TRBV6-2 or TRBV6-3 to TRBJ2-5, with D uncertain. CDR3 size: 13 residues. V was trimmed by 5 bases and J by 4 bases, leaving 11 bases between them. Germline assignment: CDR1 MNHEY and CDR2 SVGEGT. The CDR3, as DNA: TGTGCCAGCAGTGGCGAAGCGAGAGAGACCCAGTACTTC. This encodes CASSGEARETQYF.

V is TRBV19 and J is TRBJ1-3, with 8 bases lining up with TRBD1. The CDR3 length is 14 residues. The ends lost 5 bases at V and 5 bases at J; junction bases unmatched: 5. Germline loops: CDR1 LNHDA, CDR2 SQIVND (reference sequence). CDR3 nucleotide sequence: TGTGCCAGTAGTCGGGACAGGCCTCGAAACACCATATATTTT. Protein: CASSRDRPRNTIYF.

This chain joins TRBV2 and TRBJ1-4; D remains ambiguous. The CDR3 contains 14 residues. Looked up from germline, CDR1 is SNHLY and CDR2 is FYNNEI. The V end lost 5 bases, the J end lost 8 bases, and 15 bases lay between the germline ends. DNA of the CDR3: TGTGCCAGCAGTTTCAGGAGAACGGGGGAAAAACTGTTTTTT. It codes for CASSFRRTGEKLFF.